Given below is one TCR beta chain in context. Its antigen is currently not known. No much larger clone exists at a distance of one base, and base qualities are not known. The CDR3 runs 17 residues from the cysteine to the phenylalanine. Only the CDR3 part of the read is kept: 51 bases, read in frame from the first base. Based on the germline V gene, the CDR1 and CDR2 sequences are KGHSH and LQKENI. Relative to germline, V is missing 2 bases and J is missing 4 bases, with 6 bases of the junction outside any gene match. The time point tag for this specimen amounts to: week 5, during vaccination. Each vaccine dose, consisting of 300 ug of a 20-mer mutant IDH1 peptide in Montanide, was administered subcutaneously with topical imiquimod. Donors had newly diagnosed WHO grade 3 or 4 IDH1-mutant astrocytomas with loss of nuclear ATRX. The samples were drawn from NOA16, a multicentre, single-arm, open-label phase I trial in Germany that tested a mutant IDH1 peptide vaccine in humans for the first time. The DNeasy Blood and Tissue Kit was used to extract genomic DNA from EDTA blood for TCRB sequencing.

Libraries were prepared through the immunoSEQ multiplex PCR assay. Rearranged TCR beta chain sequences were amplified using the hsTCRB Kit according to the manufacturer's protocol. An Illumina MiSeq was used to sequence the TCRB libraries. In the paper's pipeline: Demultiplexing, trimming and gene mapping were performed with the kit vendor's proprietary platform. Sourced from immuneACCESS, this table was stored by TCRdb with only in-frame sequences that have V and J called. A share of the clones is absent; for the studies checked, an unresolved V gene accounts for under half, and the remainder has no known explanation. Clone size and the V and J calls come from that table; the DNA yielded D and trimming. For this sample the table gives around 56,000 clones, of which around 81% were detected only once. The ten largest clones represent 3% to 3.5% of the sample. The data originate from a study of a mutant IDH1 vaccine in newly diagnosed glioma (TCRdb year 2021). For the study in its entirety: Eight vaccinations were administered to patients in weeks 1, 3, 5, 7, 11, 15, 19 and 23, corresponding to visits V03 through V10. Vaccination was initiated 4-6 weeks after radiotherapy alone, or concurrently with temozolomide cycles in the chemotherapy-containing groups. Of the 32 patients who were treated, around 62% were male and approximately 40% were female, and the mean age was approximately 40 years. Prior to enrollment, patients had been given standard therapy consisting of radiotherapy alone, temozolomide alone, or radiochemotherapy with temozolomide, with the combination given to most patients. Peripheral blood was drawn at six visits: V03 (baseline), V05, V07, V10, V12 and V13. Longitudinal TCRB deep sequencing was performed for roughly 27 treated patients wherever samples were available for exploratory analyses.

Findings and caveats that apply to the study as a whole: Selection of PBMC samples for TCRB deep sequencing was based on availability. Across multiple MHC alleles, vaccine-induced immune responses were seen in 90% to 95% of patients. It was noted by the authors that analyses of patient blood samples could not be reproduced owing to sample limitations. Changes in the top peripheral T cell clonotypes picked up by TCRB sequencing did not appear to be linked to pseudoprogression.

Sequenced material: PBMCs, taken from a glioma patient whose treatment included an IDH1 peptide vaccine. The chain was built from TRBV18 and TRBJ2-5; TRBD2 agrees with 14 junctional bases. The clonotype comes from a man aged 25 to 40 with glioma. The nucleotide sequence reads TGTGCCAGCTCACCATCGACTAGCGGGGGGGCCCGAGAGACCCAGTACTTC. Its translation is CASSPSTSGGARETQYF.